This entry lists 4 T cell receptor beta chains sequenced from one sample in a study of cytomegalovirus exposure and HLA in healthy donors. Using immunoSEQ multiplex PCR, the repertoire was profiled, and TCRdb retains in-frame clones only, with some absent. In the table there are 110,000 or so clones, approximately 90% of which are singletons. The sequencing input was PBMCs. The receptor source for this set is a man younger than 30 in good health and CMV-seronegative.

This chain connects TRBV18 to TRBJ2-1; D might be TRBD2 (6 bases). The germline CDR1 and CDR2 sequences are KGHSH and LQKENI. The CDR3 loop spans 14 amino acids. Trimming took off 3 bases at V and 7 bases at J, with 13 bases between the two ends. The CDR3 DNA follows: TGTGCCAGCTCACCGGGCGGGGCTTTGAATGAGCAGTTCTTC. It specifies CASSPGGALNEQFF. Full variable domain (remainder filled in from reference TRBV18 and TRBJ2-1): NAGVMQNPRHLVRRRGQEARLRCSPMKGHSHVYWYRQLPEEGLKFMVYLQKENIIDESGMPKERFSAEFPKEGPSILRIQQVVRGDSAAYFCASSPGGALNEQFFGPGTRLTVL.

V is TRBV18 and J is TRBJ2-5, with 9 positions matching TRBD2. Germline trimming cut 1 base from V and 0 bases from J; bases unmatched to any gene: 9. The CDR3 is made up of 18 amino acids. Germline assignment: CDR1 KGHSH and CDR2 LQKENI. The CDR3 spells CASSPRIAGEIYQETQYF. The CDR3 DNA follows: TGTGCCAGCTCACCACGGATAGCGGGAGAAATATACCAAGAGACCCAGTACTTC.

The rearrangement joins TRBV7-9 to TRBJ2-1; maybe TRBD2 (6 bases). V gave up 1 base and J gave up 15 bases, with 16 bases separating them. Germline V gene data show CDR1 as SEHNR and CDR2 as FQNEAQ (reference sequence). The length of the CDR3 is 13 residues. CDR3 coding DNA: TGTGCCAGCAGCTTAGGACTAACGGGGGTTCCGTTCTTC. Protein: CASSLGLTGVPFF. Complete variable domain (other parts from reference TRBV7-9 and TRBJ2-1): DTGVSQNPRHKITKRGQNVTFRCDPISEHNRLYWYRQTLGQGPEFLTYFQNEAQLEKSRLLSDRFSAERPKGSFSTLEIQRTEQGDSAMYLCASSLGLTGVPFFGPGTRLTVL.

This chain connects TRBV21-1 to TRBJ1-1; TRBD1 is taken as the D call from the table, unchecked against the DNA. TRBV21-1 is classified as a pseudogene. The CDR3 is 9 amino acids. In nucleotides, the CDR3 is TGTGCCAGCAGCCCAGAAGCTTTCTTT. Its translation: CASSPEAFF.